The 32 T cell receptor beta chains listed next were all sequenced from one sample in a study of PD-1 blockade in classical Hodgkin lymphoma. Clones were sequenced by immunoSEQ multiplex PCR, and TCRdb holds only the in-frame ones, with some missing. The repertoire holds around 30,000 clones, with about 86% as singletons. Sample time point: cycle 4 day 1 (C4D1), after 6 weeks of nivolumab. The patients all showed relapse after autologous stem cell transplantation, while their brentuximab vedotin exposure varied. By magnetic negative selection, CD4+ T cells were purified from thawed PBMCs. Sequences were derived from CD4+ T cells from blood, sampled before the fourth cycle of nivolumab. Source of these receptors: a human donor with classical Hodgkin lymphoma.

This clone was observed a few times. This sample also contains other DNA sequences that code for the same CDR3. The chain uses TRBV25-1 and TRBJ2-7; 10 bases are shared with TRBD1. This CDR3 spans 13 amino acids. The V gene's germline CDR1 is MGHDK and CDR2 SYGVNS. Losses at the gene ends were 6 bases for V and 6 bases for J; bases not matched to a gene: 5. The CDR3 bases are TGTGCCAGCAGGGCGACAGGGGGCGGCGAGCAGTACTTC. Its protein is CASRATGGGEQYF.

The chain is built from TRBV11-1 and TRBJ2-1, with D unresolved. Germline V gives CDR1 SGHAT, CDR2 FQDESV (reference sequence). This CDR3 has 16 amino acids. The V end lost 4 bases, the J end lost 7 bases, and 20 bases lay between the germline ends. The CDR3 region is CASSSNTEGLGNEQFF. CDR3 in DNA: TGTGCCAGCAGCTCCAATACAGAAGGTTTAGGGAATGAGCAGTTCTTC.

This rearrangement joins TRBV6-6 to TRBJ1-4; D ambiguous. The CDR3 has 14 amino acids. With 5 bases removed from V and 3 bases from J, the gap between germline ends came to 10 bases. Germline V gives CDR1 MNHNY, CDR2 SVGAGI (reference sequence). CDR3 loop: CASSKTVANEKLFF. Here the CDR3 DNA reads TGTGCCAGCAGTAAGACCGTCGCTAATGAAAAACTGTTTTTT.

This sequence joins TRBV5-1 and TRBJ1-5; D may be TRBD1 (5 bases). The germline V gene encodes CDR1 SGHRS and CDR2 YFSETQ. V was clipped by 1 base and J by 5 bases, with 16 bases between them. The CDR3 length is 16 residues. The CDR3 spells CASSLTSRGRDQPQHF. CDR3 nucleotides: TGCGCCAGCAGCTTGACCTCCCGGGGCCGAGATCAGCCCCAGCATTTT.

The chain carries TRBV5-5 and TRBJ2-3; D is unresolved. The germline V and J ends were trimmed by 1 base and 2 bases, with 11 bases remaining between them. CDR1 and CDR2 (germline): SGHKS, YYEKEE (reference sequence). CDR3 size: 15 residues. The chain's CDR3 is CASSLMRSNTDTQYF. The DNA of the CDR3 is TGTGCCAGCAGCTTGATGCGGTCTAACACAGATACGCAGTATTTT. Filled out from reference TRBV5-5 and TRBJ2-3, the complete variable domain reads DAGVTQSPTHLIKTRGQQVTLRCSPISGHKSVSWYQQVLGQGPQFIFQYYEKEERGRGNFPDRFSARQFPNYSSELNVNALLLGDSALYLCASSLMRSNTDTQYFGPGTRLTVL.

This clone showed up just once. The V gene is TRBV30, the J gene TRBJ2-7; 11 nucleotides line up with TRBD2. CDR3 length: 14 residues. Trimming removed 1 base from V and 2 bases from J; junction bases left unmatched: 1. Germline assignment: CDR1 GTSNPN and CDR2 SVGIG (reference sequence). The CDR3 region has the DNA TGTGCCTGGAGTGGACTAGCGGGAACCTACGAGCAGTACTTC. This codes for CAWSGLAGTYEQYF.

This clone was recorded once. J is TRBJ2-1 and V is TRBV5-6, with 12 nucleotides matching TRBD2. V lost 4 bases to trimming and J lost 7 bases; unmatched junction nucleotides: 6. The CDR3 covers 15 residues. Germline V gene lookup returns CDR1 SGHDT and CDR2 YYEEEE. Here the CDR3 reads CASSAGLAGGNEQFF. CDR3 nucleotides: TGTGCCAGCAGCGCGGGACTAGCGGGCGGGAATGAGCAGTTCTTC.

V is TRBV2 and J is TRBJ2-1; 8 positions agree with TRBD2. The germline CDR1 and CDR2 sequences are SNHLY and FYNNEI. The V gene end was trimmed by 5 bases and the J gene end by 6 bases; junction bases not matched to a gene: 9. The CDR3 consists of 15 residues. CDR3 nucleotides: TGTGCCAGCAGTCTGCTCTGGACTAGCTCCAATGAGCAGTTCTTC. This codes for CASSLLWTSSNEQFF.

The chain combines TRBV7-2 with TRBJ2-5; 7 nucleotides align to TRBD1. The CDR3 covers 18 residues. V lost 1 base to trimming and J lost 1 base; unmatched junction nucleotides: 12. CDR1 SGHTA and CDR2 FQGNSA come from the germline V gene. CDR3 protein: CASSLVYGRGSLQETQYF. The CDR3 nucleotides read TGTGCCAGCAGCTTAGTCTACGGCAGGGGGTCCCTCCAAGAGACCCAGTACTTC.

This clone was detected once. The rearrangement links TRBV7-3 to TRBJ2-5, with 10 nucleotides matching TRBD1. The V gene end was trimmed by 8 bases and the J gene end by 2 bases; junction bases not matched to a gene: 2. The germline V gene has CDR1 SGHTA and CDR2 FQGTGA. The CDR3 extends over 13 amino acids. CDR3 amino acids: CASGQGGQETQYF. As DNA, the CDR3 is TGTGCCAGCGGACAGGGGGGTCAAGAGACCCAGTACTTC.

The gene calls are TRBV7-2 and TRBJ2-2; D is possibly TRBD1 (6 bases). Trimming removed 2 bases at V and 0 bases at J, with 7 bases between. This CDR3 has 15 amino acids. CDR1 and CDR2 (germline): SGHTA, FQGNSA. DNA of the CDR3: TGTGCCAGCAGCTTAACAGGGACGAACACCGGGGAGCTGTTTTTT. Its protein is CASSLTGTNTGELFF. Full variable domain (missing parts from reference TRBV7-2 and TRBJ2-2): GAGVSQSPSNKVTEKGKDVELRCDPISGHTALYWYRQSLGQGLEFLIYFQGNSAPDKSGLPSDRFSAERTGGSVSTLTIQRTQQEDSAVYLCASSLTGTNTGELFFGEGSRLTVL.

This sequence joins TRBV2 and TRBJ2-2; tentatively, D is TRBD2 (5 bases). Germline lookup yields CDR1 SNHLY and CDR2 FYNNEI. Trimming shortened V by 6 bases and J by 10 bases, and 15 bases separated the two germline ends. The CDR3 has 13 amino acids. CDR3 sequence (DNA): TGTGCCAGCAGCCTCAAGCGGCTTGTGGAGCTGTTTTTT. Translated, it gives CASSLKRLVELFF.

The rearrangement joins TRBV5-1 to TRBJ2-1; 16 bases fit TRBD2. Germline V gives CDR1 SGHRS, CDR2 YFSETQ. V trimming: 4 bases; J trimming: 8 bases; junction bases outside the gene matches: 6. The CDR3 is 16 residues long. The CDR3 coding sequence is TGCGCCAGCAGCCTCGGGACTAGCGGGGGGGCCGATGAGCAGTTCTTC. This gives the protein CASSLGTSGGADEQFF.

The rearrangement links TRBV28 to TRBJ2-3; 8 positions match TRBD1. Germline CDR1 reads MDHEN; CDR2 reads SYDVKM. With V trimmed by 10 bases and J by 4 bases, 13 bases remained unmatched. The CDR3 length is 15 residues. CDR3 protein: CATLGSWTGSDTQYF. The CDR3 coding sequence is TGTGCCACCTTGGGGAGTTGGACAGGGTCAGATACGCAGTATTTT. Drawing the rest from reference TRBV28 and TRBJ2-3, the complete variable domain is DVKVTQSSRYLVKRTGEKVFLECVQDMDHENMFWYRQDPGLGLRLIYFSYDVKMKEKGDIPEGYSVSREKKERFSLILESASTNQTSMYLCATLGSWTGSDTQYFGPGTRLTVL.

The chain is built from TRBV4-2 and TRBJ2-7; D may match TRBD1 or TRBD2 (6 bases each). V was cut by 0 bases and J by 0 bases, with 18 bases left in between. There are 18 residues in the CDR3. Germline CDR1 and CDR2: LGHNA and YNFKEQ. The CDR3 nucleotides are TGTGCCAGCAGCCAAGAAGGGGTGGGGGGCCAAAGCTCCTACGAGCAGTACTTC. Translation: CASSQEGVGGQSSYEQYF.

The CDR3 reads CASSQGAGVTNEKLFF. In DNA form, the CDR3 reads TGCGCCAGCAGCCAAGGTGCAGGGGTAACTAATGAAAAACTGTTTTTT. This chain joins TRBV4-1 and TRBJ1-4, with a weak D call TRBD1 (6 bases). V shed 1 base and J shed 1 base, with 10 bases lying between them. The CDR3 has 16 residues. The germline CDR1 and CDR2 sequences are MGHRA and YSYEKL.

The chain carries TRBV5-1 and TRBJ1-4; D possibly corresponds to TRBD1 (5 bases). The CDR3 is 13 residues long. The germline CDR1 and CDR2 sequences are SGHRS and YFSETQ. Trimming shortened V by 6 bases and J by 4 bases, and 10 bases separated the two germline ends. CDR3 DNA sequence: TGCGCCAGCATGGCCCAGGGTAATGAAAAACTGTTTTTT. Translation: CASMAQGNEKLFF.

CDR3 nucleotide sequence: TGTGCCAGCAGCCGAGGCAGTAACTATGGCTACACCTTC. It is translated as CASSRGSNYGYTF. The chain couples TRBV7-6 to TRBJ1-2; no reliable D call. This CDR3 has 13 amino acids. From germline, CDR1 is SGHVS and CDR2 FNYEAQ. V was clipped by 5 bases and J by 1 base, with 8 bases between them.

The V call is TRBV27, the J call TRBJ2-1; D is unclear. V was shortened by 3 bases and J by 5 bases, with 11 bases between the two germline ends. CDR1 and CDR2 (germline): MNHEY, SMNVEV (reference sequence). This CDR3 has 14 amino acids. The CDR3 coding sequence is TGTGCCAGCAGTTTGTGGTTTCTTCACAATGAGCAGTTCTTC. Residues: CASSLWFLHNEQFF.

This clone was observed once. The CDR3 bases are TGTGCCAGCTCACCCGGGACAGGGTCCCTGCAGTACTTC. Its translation is CASSPGTGSLQYF. The chain recombines TRBV18 with TRBJ2-7, with 9 bases lining up with TRBD1. The germline gives CDR1 KGHSH, CDR2 LQKENI. This CDR3 is built from 13 residues. J lost 9 bases, V lost 3 bases, and 6 bases had no gene match.

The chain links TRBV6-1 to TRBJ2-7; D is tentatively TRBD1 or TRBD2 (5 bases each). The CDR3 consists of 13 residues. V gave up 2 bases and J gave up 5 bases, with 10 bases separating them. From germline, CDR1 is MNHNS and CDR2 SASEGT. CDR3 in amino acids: CASSERWGNEQYF. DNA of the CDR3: TGTGCCAGCAGTGAACGTTGGGGGAACGAGCAGTACTTC.

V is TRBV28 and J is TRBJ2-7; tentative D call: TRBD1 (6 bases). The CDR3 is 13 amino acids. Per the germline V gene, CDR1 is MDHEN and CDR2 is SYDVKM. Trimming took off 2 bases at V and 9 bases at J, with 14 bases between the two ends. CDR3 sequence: CASSLGDNLGQYF. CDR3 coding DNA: TGTGCCAGCAGTTTAGGGGACAATCTCGGGCAGTACTTC.

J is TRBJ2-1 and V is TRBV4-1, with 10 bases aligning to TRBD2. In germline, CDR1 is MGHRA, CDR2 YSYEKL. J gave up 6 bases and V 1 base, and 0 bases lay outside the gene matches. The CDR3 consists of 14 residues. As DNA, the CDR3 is TGCGCCAGCAGCCAAGGACTAGCGGGCAATGAGCAGTTCTTC. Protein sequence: CASSQGLAGNEQFF.

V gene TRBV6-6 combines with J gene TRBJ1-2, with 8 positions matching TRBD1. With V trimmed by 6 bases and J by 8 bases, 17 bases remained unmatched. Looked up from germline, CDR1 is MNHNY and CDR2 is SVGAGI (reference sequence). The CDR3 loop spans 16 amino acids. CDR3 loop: CASRAGQDINPRGYTF. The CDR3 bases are TGTGCCAGCAGGGCGGGACAGGACATCAATCCGCGGGGCTACACCTTC.

The CDR3, as DNA: TGTGCCAGCAGCGACCCCGGGGGGGGGTACAATGAGCAGTTCTTC. Translating gives CASSDPGGGYNEQFF. The gene calls are TRBV2 and TRBJ2-1; 8 positions match TRBD2. The CDR3 loop spans 15 amino acids. Germline trimming cut 6 bases from V and 4 bases from J; bases unmatched to any gene: 8. The germline V gene encodes CDR1 SNHLY and CDR2 FYNNEI. The variable domain in full, with the rest retrieved from reference TRBV2 and TRBJ2-1, is EPEVTQTPSHQVTQMGQEVILRCVPISNHLYFYWYRQILGQKVEFLVSFYNNEISEKSEIFDDQFSVERPDGSNFTLKIRSTKLEDSAMYFCASSDPGGGYNEQFFGPGTRLTVL.

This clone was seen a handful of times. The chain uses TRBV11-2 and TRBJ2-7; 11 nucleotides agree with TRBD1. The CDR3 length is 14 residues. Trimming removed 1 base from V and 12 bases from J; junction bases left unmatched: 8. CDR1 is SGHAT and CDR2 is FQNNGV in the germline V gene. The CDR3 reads CASSLVGGQGAWYF. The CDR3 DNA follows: TGTGCCAGCAGCTTAGTTGGCGGACAGGGGGCATGGTACTTC. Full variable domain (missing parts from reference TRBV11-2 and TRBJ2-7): EAGVAQSPRYKIIEKRQSVAFWCNPISGHATLYWYQQILGQGPKLLIQFQNNGVVDDSQLPKDRFSAERLKGVDSTLKIQPAKLEDSAVYLCASSLVGGQGAWYFGPGTRLTVT.

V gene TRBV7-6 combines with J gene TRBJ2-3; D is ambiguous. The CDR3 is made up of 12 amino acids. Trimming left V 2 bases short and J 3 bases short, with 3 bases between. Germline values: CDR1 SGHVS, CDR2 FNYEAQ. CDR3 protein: CASSLYTDTQYF. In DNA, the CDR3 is TGTGCCAGCAGCTTATATACAGATACGCAGTATTTT.

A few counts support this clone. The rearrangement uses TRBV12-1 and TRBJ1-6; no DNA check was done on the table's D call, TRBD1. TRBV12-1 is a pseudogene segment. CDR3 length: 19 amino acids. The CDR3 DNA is TGTGCCAGCAGCCCCGGACAGCCTCGGGTTTTACACTGCTTATCACCCCTCCACTTT. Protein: CASSPGQPRVLHCLSPLHF.

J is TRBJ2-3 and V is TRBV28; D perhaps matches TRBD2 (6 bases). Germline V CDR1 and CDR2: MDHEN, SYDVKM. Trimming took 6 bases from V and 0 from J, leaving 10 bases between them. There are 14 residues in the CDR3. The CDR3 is CASRLAGSTDTQYF. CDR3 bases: TGTGCCAGCAGGCTGGCGGGGAGCACAGATACGCAGTATTTT.

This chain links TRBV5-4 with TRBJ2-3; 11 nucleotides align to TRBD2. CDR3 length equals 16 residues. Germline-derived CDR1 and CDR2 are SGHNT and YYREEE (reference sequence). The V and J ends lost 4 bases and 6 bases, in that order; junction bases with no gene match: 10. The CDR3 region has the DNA TGTGCCAGCAGCCCCGGGGTAGCGGGGGGGCGCGATACGCAGTATTTT. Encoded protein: CASSPGVAGGRDTQYF.

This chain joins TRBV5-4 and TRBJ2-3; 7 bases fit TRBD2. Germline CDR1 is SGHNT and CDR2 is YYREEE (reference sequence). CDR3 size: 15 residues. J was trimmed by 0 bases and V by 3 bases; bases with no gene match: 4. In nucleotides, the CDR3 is TGTGCCAGCAGCTCTAGCGGAGAAAGCACAGATACGCAGTATTTT. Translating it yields CASSSSGESTDTQYF.

CDR3 residues: CASSFGASVGELFF. CDR3 DNA sequence: TGTGCCAGCAGTTTCGGCGCTAGCGTAGGGGAGCTGTTTTTT. The rearrangement uses TRBV28 and TRBJ2-2; tentative D call: TRBD2 (6 bases). This CDR3 contains 14 residues. Germline values: CDR1 MDHEN, CDR2 SYDVKM. V was cut by 3 bases and J by 8 bases, with 13 bases left in between.